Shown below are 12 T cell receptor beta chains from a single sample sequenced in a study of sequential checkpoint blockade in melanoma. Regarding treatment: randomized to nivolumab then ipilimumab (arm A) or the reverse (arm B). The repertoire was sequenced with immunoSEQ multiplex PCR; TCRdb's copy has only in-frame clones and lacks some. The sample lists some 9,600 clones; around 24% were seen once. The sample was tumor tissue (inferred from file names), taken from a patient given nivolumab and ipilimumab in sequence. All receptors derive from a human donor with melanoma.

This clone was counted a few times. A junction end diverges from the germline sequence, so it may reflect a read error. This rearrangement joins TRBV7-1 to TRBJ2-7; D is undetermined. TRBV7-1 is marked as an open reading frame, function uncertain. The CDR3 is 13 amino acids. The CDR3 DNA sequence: TGTGCTAGCAGCCTAGACGGTTCCTACGAGCAGTACTTC. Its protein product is CASSLDGSYEQYF.

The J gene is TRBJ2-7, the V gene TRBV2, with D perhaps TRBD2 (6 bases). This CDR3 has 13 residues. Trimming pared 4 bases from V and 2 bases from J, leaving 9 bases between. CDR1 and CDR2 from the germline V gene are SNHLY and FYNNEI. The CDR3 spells CASSGGTTYEQYF. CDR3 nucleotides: TGTGCCAGCAGTGGCGGGACCACCTACGAGCAGTACTTC.

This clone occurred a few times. In DNA, the CDR3 is TGTGCCAGCAGCCGACGGGCGGGAGGTCTTTACGAGCAGTACTTC. It specifies CASSRRAGGLYEQYF. J is TRBJ2-7 and V is TRBV9; 8 nucleotides align to TRBD2. J lost 4 bases, V lost 4 bases, and 10 bases had no gene match. The CDR3 totals 15 residues. Germline-derived CDR1 and CDR2 are SGDLS and YYNGEE. The full variable domain, with the rest looked up from reference TRBV9 and TRBJ2-7, is DSGVTQTPKHLITATGQRVTLRCSPRSGDLSVYWYQQSLDQGLQFLIQYYNGEERAKGNILERFSAQQFPDLHSELNLSSLELGDSALYFCASSRRAGGLYEQYFGPGTRLTVT.

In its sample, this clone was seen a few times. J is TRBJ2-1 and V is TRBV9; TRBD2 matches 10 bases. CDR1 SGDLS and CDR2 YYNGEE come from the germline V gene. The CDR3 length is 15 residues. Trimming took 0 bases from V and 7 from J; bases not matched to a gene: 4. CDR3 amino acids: CASSVARTSGNEQFF. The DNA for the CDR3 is TGTGCCAGCAGCGTAGCCAGGACTAGCGGAAATGAGCAGTTCTTC.

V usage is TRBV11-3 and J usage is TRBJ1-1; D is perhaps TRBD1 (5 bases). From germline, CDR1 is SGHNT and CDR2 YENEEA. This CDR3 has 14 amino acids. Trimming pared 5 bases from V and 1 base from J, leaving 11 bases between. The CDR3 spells CASSHERGNTEAFF. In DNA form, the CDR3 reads TGTGCCAGCAGCCATGAAAGGGGGAACACTGAAGCTTTCTTT.

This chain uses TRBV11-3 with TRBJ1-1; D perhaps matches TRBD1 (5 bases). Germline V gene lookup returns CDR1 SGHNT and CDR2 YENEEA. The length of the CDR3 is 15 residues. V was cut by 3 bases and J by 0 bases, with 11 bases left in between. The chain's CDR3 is CASSLAAGLNTEAFF. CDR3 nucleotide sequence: TGTGCCAGCAGCTTGGCGGCAGGGTTGAACACTGAAGCTTTCTTT. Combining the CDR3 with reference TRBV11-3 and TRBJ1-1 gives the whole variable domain EAGVVQSPRYKIIEKKQPVAFWCNPISGHNTLYWYLQNLGQGPELLIRYENEEAVDDSQLPKDRFSAERLKGVDSTLKIQPAELGDSAVYLCASSLAAGLNTEAFFGQGTRLTVV.

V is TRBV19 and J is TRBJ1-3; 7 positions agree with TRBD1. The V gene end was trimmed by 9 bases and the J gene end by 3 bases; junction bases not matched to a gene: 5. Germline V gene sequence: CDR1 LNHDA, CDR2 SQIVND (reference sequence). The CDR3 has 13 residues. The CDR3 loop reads CASRTGGGNTIYF. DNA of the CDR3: TGTGCCAGCAGGACAGGAGGTGGAAACACCATATATTTT.

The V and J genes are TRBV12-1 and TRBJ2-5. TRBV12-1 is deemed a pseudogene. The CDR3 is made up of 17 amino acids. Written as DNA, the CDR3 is TGTGCCAGCAGCTTAACTCCAGGGACGGGACGAGGGGAGACCCAGTACTTC. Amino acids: CASSLTPGTGRGETQYF.

CDR3 coding DNA: TGTGCCAGCAGTGAAGCGCCAGGGGCGAAAAAGCCCCAGCATTTT. Protein product: CASSEAPGAKKPQHF. The V call is TRBV9, the J call TRBJ1-5; tentatively, D is TRBD1 (6 bases). The CDR3 has 15 amino acids. Germline values: CDR1 SGDLS, CDR2 YYNGEE. V shed 5 bases and J shed 8 bases, with 20 bases lying between them.

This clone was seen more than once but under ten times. This CDR3 is CASSGLTAPNQPQHF. The CDR3 coding sequence is TGTGCCAGCAGCGGTTTGACAGCACCCAATCAGCCCCAGCATTTT. The chain carries TRBV6-8 and TRBJ1-5; weak D call: TRBD1 (5 bases). The germline V gene has CDR1 MNHGY and CDR2 SAAAGT. The CDR3 is made up of 15 amino acids. Trimming left V 6 bases short and J 3 bases short, with 15 bases between.

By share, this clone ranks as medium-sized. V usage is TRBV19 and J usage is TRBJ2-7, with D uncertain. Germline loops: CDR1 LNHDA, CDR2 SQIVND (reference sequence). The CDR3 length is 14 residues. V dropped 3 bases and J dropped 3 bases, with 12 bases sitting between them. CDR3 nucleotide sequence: TGTGCCAGTAGTATCCTCGGAACTGACTACGAGCAGTACTTC. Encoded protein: CASSILGTDYEQYF.

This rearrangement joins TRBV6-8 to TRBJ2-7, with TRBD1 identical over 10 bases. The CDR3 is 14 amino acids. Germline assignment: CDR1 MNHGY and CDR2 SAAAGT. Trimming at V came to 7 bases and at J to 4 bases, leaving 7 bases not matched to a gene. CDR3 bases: TGTGCCAGCACCTCCCGGGACAGGGGATACGAGCAGTACTTC. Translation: CASTSRDRGYEQYF.